This T cell receptor (beta chain) was observed in a study of T cell responses to AZD1222 COVID-19 vaccine (dated by TCRdb to about 2021). About the full investigation: AZD1222 recipients given second doses at about 4 weeks or at about 12 weeks were pooled, since spike-specific TCR depth and breadth were not found to differ between the two schedules. A total of roughly 240 trial participants underwent TCR sequencing, of whom about 210 received two doses of AZD1222 and roughly 25 received two doses of the MenACWY control vaccine. Enrollment into the trials was organized by age into subgroups of 18-55, 56-69 and 70-plus years, and those subgroups contained approximately 150, 30 and 60 TCR-sequenced participants, respectively.

Overall study outcomes, separate from this receptor: Participants were mostly white British, with more females than males. The authors suggested clonal diversity may have been underestimated. Because no day 14 peak-response samples were available, the repertoires could be characterized only after the peak T cell response. Reportedly, close to half of the unique spike-specific TCRs recognized epitopes lying outside the regions that are mutated in the B.1.351 and B.1.1.7 variants. Conclusions about previously exposed vaccinees are limited, since just five to seven AZD1222 recipients were seropositive for SARS-CoV-2 at baseline. The 56-69-year group was small, and its depth increase did not reach significance, likely because of low power. After two AZD1222 doses, spike-specific TCR breadth and depth were significantly higher than at day 0 and than in MenACWY recipients. The whole spike protein was spanned by vaccine-associated CD4 TCRs, and dominant responses were seen in regions 160-218 and 743-854.

In light of the paper, this sample's time point label describes: baseline before first vaccination. Samples from vaccinated people were obtained from the UK trials COV001 and COV002, which included a single-blind randomized controlled phase 2/3 trial of AZD1222 (ChAdOx1 nCoV-19) in healthy adults. Trial participant PBMC samples were collected at day 0 and day 28 after the second dose for TCRbeta chain sequencing. The CDR3 regions of human TCRbeta chains were analyzed by immunosequencing. The study's processing was this. TCRs in the repertoires were compared against a reference library of SARS-CoV-2-specific TCRs that had been generated with the MIRA antigen-specificity platform. Breadth was defined as the fraction of unique TCRs that were SARS-CoV-2-associated, and depth was defined as the fraction of total T cells that were SARS-CoV-2-associated. Using the MIRA data, every spike-specific TCR was mapped to the spike region that the TCR reacted to and assigned to either a CD4 or a CD8 class. Log10-transformed breadth and depth values were compared by one-way ANOVA with Sidak's multiple comparisons tests. TCRdb took this table from immuneACCESS and kept in-frame rearrangements with V and J called. Such tables lack part of the clones; where checked against another copy, unresolved V genes explain under half of the gap, and the rest is unexplained. Clone size and V and J calls were adopted from that table, with D and trimming inferred from the DNA. The sample table lists tens of thousands of clones, 85% to 90% of them with a count of one. The leading ten clones occupy roughly 5.6% of the sample.

As for this clone: Its antigen specificity is not known. Qualities for individual bases were not recorded, and no much larger clone is one base off.

V has 3 bases trimmed and J has 5 bases trimmed; junction bases matching no gene number 2. CDR1 and CDR2 were assigned from the germline V gene as KGHSH and LQKENI. Counted from cysteine to phenylalanine, this CDR3 has 14 amino acids. Only CDR3 DNA remains: 42 bases, in frame from the first base. Source: peripheral blood, taken on day 0 of AZD1222 vaccination. This receptor was taken from an adult in good health. Recombination connected TRBV18 to TRBJ2-1; 9 central nucleotides agree with TRBD1. CDR3 region: CASSPDRGDNEQFF. The DNA is TGTGCCAGCTCACCTGACAGGGGGGACAATGAGCAGTTCTTC.